These T cell receptor beta chains were read from a single sample in a study of blood T cells in healthy people across ages. TCRdb re-called the 5' RACE reads through MiXCR, storing one row per CDR3 protein. The sample includes about 1.5 million distinct CDR3 sequences, 35% to 45% of them seen just once. The sample was blood. The receptors stem from a woman in her late teens or twenties in good health. The CDR3 runs from the conserved cysteine through the conserved F or W. The order of the fields is J gene, V gene, clone size, D gene, CDR3 DNA, CDR3 protein. The D gene is left open where the match is weak. A clone size is listed for some rows: how often the clone was seen (once, few, many), or a class if it is expanded.

>TRBJ2-3|TRBV12-3/TRBV12-4|-|-
TGTGCCAGCAGTGTGATTAGCCGGACAGATACGCAGTATTTT
CASSVISRTDTQYF
>TRBJ2-7|TRBV20-1|few|-
TGCAGTGCTATTCGGGGCTACGAGCAGTACTTC
CSAIRGYEQYF
>TRBJ2-7|TRBV12-5|-|-
TGTGCTAGTGGTTTGGACGTCTACGAGCAGTACTTC
CASGLDVYEQYF
>TRBJ1-2|TRBV29-1|few|-
TGCAGCGTGGCAGGACTCCTGGATGGAGCTAACTATGGCTACACCTTC
CSVAGLLDGANYGYTF
>TRBJ2-1|TRBV5-1|-|TRBD1
TGCGCCAGCAGAGGGGGACAGGGTTACCGGTACGAGCAGTTCTTC
CASRGGQGYRYEQFF
>TRBJ2-7|TRBV12-3/TRBV12-4|-|TRBD2
TGTGCCAGCAGTTTAGGACAACTAGCGGGGGGCTACAATGAGCAGTACTTC
CASSLGQLAGGYNEQYF
>TRBJ1-1|TRBV20-1|few|-
TGCAGTGCTAGAGACCTTGGGGGCAGTGGCACTGAAGCTTTCTTT
CSARDLGGSGTEAFF
>TRBJ2-7|TRBV15|-|TRBD2
TGTGCCACCAGCCTACTAGCGGGAGTTTCTAATGAGCAGTACTTC
CATSLLAGVSNEQYF
>TRBJ1-1|TRBV4-3|-|-
TGCGCCAGCAGCCAAGATGGTTTTGCATGGACGGCCACTGAAGCTTTCTTT
CASSQDGFAWTATEAFF
>TRBJ2-3|TRBV29-1|-|-
TGCAGCGTTGAGGAGGGGCTACGGACCACAGATACGCAGTATTTT
CSVEEGLRTTDTQYF
>TRBJ2-7|TRBV7-2|few|-
TGTGCCAGCAGCACCGCGCGAGGGGGTTACGAGCAGTACTTC
CASSTARGGYEQYF
>TRBJ2-4|TRBV27|-|-
TGTGCCAGCAGTATTAGTGGGCTAGCCAAAAACATTCAGTACTTC
CASSISGLAKNIQYF
>TRBJ1-5|TRBV29-1|-|-
TGCAGCGTTGACGGAGGGGGGCGAGGTCAGCCCCAGCATTTT
CSVDGGGRGQPQHF
>TRBJ1-1|TRBV28|-|-
TGTGCCAGCAGCCTACCGGGATTTGGCGGGGACACTGAAGCTTTCTTT
CASSLPGFGGDTEAFF
>TRBJ2-1|TRBV11-3|-|-
TGTGCCAGCAGCTTAGAGGGTCCCAATGAGCAGTTCTTC
CASSLEGPNEQFF
>TRBJ1-1|TRBV25-1|few|-
TGTGCCAGCAGTGCCGCCGGTGGCGACACTGAAGCTTTCTTT
CASSAAGGDTEAFF
>TRBJ1-5|TRBV7-8|-|-
TGTGCCAGCAGTCTCCTCGGGTCGATGAATCAGCCCCAGCATTTT
CASSLLGSMNQPQHF
>TRBJ2-2|TRBV2|-|-
TGTGCCAGCACCCCAGGGGGGGCTAACACCGGGGAGCTGTTTTTT
CASTPGGANTGELFF
>TRBJ2-7|TRBV6-6|-|-
TGTGCCAGCAGTTACGAACAGGTCCGCTCCTACGAGCAGTACTTC
CASSYEQVRSYEQYF
>TRBJ1-1|TRBV4-1|-|-
TGCGCCAGCAGCCACCCGCCTTGGGAGGGATCGAACACTGAAGCTTTCTTT
CASSHPPWEGSNTEAFF
>TRBJ2-7|TRBV7-2|few|-
TGTGCCAGCAGCCAGCTCACGCTGGAAAGCGAGCAGTACTTC
CASSQLTLESEQYF
>TRBJ2-1|TRBV28|once|-
TGTGCCAGCAGTGTGAGTCCGAATGAGCAGTTCTTC
CASSVSPNEQFF
>TRBJ2-4|TRBV7-9|-|-
TGTGCCAGCAGCCCTCCCCTTCTAAACATTCAGTACTTC
CASSPPLLNIQYF
>TRBJ2-7|TRBV9|-|-
TGTGCCAGCAGCGCAAACCACAGGAGCTCCACCTACGAGCAGTACTTC
CASSANHRSSTYEQYF
>TRBJ1-1|TRBV20-1|-|-
TGCAGTGCTACTCAGAGGACTGAAGCTTTCTTT
CSATQRTEAFF
>TRBJ2-7|TRBV28|-|-
TGTGCCAGCAGTTTCAGCAGGGGCCTCTACGAGCAGTACTTC
CASSFSRGLYEQYF
>TRBJ2-2|TRBV6-5|-|-
TGTGCCAGCAGTTACTCCCAAGGCGGGGAGCTGTTTTTT
CASSYSQGGELFF
>TRBJ2-1|TRBV6-5|-|TRBD2
TGTGCCGGCAGTTCGGGACTAGCGGGCTCCTACAATGAGCAGTTCTTC
CAGSSGLAGSYNEQFF
>TRBJ1-1|TRBV29-1|-|TRBD1
TGCAGCGGGGGACAGGGCGAGGACACTGAAGCTTTCTTT
CSGGQGEDTEAFF
>TRBJ2-1|TRBV11-2|-|TRBD1
TGTGCCAGCAGCACCTTACAGGGGGCTAGGTTCTTC
CASSTLQGARFF
>TRBJ2-2|TRBV12-3/TRBV12-4|-|-
TGTGCCAGCAGATCCGCTCGAACAGGGATTACGAACACCGGGGAGCTGTTTTTT
CASRSARTGITNTGELFF
>TRBJ1-1|TRBV12-3/TRBV12-4|few|-
TGTGCCAGCAGTCTGGTGTCGGGACCCTCCTCCGAAGCTTTCTTT
CASSLVSGPSSEAFF
>TRBJ2-4|TRBV27|-|-
TGTGCCAGCAGTTTAGGGGAGACAGTCGGCTCAACAAACATTCAGTACTTC
CASSLGETVGSTNIQYF
>TRBJ2-3|TRBV4-1|many|-
TGCGCCAGCAGCCAACTGAGCGGAACTAGCACAGATACGCAGTATTTT
CASSQLSGTSTDTQYF
>TRBJ2-3|TRBV14|few|TRBD2
TGTGCCAGCAGCCAAGAGGGACTAGTCGCAGATACGCAGTATTTT
CASSQEGLVADTQYF
>TRBJ1-4|TRBV28|few|TRBD1
TGTGCCAGCAGTTTAGCGGTACAGGGGGCCGGAAAACTGTTTTTT
CASSLAVQGAGKLFF
>TRBJ1-2|TRBV28|-|-
TGTGCCAGCAGTTTGGGGGCAATGAACTATGGCTACACCTTC
CASSLGAMNYGYTF
>TRBJ2-7|TRBV10-2|few|-
TGCGCCAGCAGTGAGACAGGTGCGGTCGGCGAGCAGTACTTC
CASSETGAVGEQYF
>TRBJ2-5|TRBV4-2|-|-
TGTGCCAGCAGCTCTGAGGAATTTCAGGCCCAGTACTTC
CASSSEEFQAQYF
>TRBJ2-7|TRBV4-1|few|TRBD2
TGCGCCAGCAGCCAATACAGCGGGGGGCTCGAGCATGAGCAGTACTTC
CASSQYSGGLEHEQYF
>TRBJ2-1|TRBV3-1|-|TRBD2
TGTGCCAGCACCACGCGGGGGATTTACAATGAGCAGTTCTTC
CASTTRGIYNEQFF
>TRBJ2-1|TRBV7-9|-|TRBD2
TGTGCCAGCAGCACGTGGACTAGCGGGGACCTTCAGTTCTTC
CASSTWTSGDLQFF